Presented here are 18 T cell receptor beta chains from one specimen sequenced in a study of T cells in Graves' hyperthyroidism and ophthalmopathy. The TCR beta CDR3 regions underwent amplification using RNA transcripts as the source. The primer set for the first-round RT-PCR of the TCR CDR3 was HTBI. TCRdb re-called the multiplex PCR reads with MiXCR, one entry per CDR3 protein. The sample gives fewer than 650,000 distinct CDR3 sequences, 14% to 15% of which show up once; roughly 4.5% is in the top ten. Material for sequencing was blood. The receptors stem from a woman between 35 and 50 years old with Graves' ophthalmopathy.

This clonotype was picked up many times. The CDR3 DNA reads as TGCAGTGCTAGAGTCATCGACGAGCAGTACTTC. It encodes CSARVIDEQYF. The chain combines TRBV20-1 with TRBJ2-7; D remains unclear. The germline CDR1 and CDR2 sequences are DFQATT and SNEGSKA (reference sequence). V was shortened by 1 base and J by 5 bases, with 6 bases between the two germline ends. The CDR3 contains 11 residues.

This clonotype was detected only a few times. The CDR3 region has the DNA TGTGCCTGGAGCCGAACTAGTGACGGGACCCAGTACTTC. Translation: CAWSRTSDGTQYF. The rearrangement links TRBV30 to TRBJ2-5; D perhaps matches TRBD2 (5 bases). The germline V and J ends were trimmed by 3 bases and 7 bases, with 15 bases remaining between them. The germline V gene has CDR1 GTSNPN and CDR2 SVGIG (reference sequence). The CDR3 sequence is 13 residues long. The full variable domain, rest sourced from reference TRBV30 and TRBJ2-5, is SQTIHQWPATLVQPVGSPLSLECTVEGTSNPNLYWYRQAAGRGLQLLFYSVGIGQISSEVPQNLSASRPQDRQFILSSKKLLLSDSGFYLCAWSRTSDGTQYFGPGTRLLVL.

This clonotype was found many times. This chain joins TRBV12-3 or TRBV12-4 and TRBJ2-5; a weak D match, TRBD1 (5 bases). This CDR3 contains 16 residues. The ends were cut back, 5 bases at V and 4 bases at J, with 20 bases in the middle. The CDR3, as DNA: TGTGCCAGCAGTGCGACGGACAAATATGTTGGAGAGACCCAGTACTTC. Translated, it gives CASSATDKYVGETQYF.

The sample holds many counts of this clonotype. CDR3 sequence: CASSYSGWDIQYF. CDR3 DNA: TGTGCCAGCAGTTACTCTGGATGGGACATTCAGTACTTC. This chain uses TRBV6-5 with TRBJ2-4, with no clear D. V dropped 0 bases and J dropped 8 bases, with 8 bases sitting between them. CDR3 length: 13 amino acids. Germline loops: CDR1 MNHEY, CDR2 SVGAGI.

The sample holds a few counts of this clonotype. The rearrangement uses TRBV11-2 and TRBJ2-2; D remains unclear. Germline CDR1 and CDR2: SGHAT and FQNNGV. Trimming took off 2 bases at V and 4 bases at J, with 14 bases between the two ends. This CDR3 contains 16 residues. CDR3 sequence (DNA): TGTGCCAGCAGCTTATGGTCCCCCGCGGCCACCGGGGAGCTGTTTTTT. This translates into CASSLWSPAATGELFF.

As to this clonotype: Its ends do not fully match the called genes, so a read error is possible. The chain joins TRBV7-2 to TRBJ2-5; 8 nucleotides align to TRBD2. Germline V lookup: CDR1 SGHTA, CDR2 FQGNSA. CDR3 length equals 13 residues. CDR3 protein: CGSSGGLLETQYF. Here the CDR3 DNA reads TGTGGCAGCAGCGGGGGACTTCTGGAGACCCAGTACTTC.

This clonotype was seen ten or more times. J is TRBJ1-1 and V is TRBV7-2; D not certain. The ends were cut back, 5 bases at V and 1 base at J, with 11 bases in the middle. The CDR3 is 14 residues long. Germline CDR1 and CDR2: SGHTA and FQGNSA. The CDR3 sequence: CASSPTISNTEAFF. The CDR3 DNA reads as TGTGCCAGCAGCCCGACAATATCGAACACTGAAGCTTTCTTT. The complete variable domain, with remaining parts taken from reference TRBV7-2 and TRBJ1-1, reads GAGVSQSPSNKVTEKGKDVELRCDPISGHTALYWYRQSLGQGLEFLIYFQGNSAPDKSGLPSDRFSAERTGGSVSTLTIQRTQQEDSAVYLCASSPTISNTEAFFGQGTRLTVV.

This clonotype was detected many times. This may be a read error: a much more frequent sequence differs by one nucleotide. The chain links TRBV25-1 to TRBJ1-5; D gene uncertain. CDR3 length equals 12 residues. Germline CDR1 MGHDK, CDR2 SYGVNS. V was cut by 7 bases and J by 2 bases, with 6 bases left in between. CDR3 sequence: CASNGRNQPQHF. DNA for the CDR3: TGTGCCAGCAACGGGCGCAATCAGCCCCAGCATTTT.

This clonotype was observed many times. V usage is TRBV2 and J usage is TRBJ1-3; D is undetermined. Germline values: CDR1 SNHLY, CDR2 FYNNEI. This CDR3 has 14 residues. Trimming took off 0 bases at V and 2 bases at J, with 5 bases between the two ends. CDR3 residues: CASSEAGTGNTIYF. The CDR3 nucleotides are TGTGCCAGCAGTGAAGCAGGGACTGGAAACACCATATATTTT.

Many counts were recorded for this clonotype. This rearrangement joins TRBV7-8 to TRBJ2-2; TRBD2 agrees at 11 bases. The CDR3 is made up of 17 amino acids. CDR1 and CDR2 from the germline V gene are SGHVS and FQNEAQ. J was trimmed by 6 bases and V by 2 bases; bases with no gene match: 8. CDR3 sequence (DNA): TGTGCCAGCAGCTTATACGGCCTAGCGGGAGGTCCCGGGGAGCTGTTTTTT. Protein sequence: CASSLYGLAGGPGELFF.

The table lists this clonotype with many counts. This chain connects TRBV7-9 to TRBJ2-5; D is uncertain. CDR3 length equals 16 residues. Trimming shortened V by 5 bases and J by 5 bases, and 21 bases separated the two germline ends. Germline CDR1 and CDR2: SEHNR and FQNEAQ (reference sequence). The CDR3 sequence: CASSIRTAFPEETQYF. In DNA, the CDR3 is TGTGCCAGCAGCATCCGGACCGCCTTCCCGGAGGAGACCCAGTACTTC.

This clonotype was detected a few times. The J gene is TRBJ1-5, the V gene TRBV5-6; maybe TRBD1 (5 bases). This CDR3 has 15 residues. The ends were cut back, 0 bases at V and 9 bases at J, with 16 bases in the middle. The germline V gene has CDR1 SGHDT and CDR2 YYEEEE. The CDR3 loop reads CASSLGGGPEGPQHF. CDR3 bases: TGTGCCAGCAGCTTGGGTGGGGGACCGGAGGGGCCCCAGCATTTT.

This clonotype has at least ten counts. CDR3 bases: TGTGCCAGCAGTCTCTCCCTGCCCACCGGGGAGCTGTTTTTT. It specifies CASSLSLPTGELFF. The chain uses TRBV12-3 or TRBV12-4 and TRBJ2-2; no definite D call. This CDR3 is built from 14 residues. Trimming cost V 5 bases and J 4 bases, with 11 bases left between them.

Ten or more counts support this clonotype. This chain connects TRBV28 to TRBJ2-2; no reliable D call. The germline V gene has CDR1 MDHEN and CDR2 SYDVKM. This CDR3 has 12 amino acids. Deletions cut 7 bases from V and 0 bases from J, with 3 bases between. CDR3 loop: CASTPNTGELFF. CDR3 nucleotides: TGTGCCAGCACCCCGAACACCGGGGAGCTGTTTTTT.

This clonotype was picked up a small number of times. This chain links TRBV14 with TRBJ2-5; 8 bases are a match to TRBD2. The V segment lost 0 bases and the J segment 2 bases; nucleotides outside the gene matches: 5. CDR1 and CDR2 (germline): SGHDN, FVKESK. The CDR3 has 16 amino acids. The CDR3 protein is CASSQDWLAGQETQYF. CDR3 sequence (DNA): TGTGCCAGCAGCCAAGATTGGTTAGCGGGGCAAGAGACCCAGTACTTC.

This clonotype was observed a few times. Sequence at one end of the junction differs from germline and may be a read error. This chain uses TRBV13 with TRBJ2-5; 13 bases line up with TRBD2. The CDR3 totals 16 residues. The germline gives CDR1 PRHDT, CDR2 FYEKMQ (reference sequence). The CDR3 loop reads CTSSLGGLAGAKTQYF. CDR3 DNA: TGTACCAGCAGCTTAGGCGGACTAGCGGGAGCAAAGACCCAGTACTTC.

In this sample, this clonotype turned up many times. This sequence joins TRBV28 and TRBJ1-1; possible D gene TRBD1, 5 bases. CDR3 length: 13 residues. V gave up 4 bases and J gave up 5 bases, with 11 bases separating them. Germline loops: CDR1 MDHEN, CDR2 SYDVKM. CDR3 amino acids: CASSSGLRTEAFF. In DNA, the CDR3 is TGTGCCAGCAGTTCGGGACTGAGGACTGAAGCTTTCTTT.

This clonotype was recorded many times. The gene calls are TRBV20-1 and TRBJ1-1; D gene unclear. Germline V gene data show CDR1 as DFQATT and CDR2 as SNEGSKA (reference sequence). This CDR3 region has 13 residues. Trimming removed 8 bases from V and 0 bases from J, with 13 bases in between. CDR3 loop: CSSTPGLNTEAFF. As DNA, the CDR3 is TGCAGTTCTACGCCGGGGTTGAACACTGAAGCTTTCTTT.